The 21 T cell receptor beta chains below all came from one sample that was sequenced in a study of tumor and adjacent non-tumor tissue in lung cancer. Three rounds of nested PCR, following a modified ARM-PCR protocol, produced the TCRbeta library. TCRdb re-derived calls from the multiplex PCR reads in MiXCR, one entry per CDR3 protein. The sample yields approximately 70,000 distinct CDR3 sequences, roughly 72% seen once. RNA was extracted from bulk tissue without any cell sorting. The sequenced sample consisted of lung tumor tissue. The receptors come from a man between 60 and 75 years old with non-small cell lung cancer.

This chain uses TRBV20-1 with TRBJ2-7; D possibly corresponds to TRBD1 (5 bases). Germline V gives CDR1 DFQATT, CDR2 SNEGSKA (reference sequence). The germline V and J ends were trimmed by 6 bases and 8 bases, with 17 bases remaining between them. The length of the CDR3 is 12 residues. DNA of the CDR3: TGCAGTGCCCCGGACAAGTCCTTCAAGCAGTACTTC. It yields the protein CSAPDKSFKQYF.

In regard to this clonotype: This is likely a read error, given that the CDR3 carries no conserved phenylalanine or tryptophan at its end. The chain employs TRBV29-1 and TRBJ2-7, with D possibly being TRBD1 (5 bases). The CDR3 spans 11 residues. Germline assignment: CDR1 SQVTM and CDR2 ANQGSEA. DNA of the CDR3: TGCAGCGTCGAAGGGGTGAACGAGCAGTACCTC. Translating it yields CSVEGVNEQYL.

For this clonotype: An end of the junction differs from the germline gene, which may be a read error. The chain has TRBV14 and TRBJ2-1, with D perhaps TRBD1 (5 bases). CDR1 is SGHDN and CDR2 is FVKESK in the germline V gene. This CDR3 comprises 14 residues. The CDR3 bases are TGTGCCAACAGCCAAAATAATCAGGGCCATGAGCAGTTCTTC. This encodes CANSQNNQGHEQFF.

This clonotype came up once. This likely comes from a read error, as the CDR3 has no conserved phenylalanine or tryptophan at its end. This chain joins TRBV6-1 and TRBJ1-3; a weak D match, TRBD1 (6 bases). V was trimmed by 11 bases and J by 1 base, leaving 12 bases between them. The germline gives CDR1 MNHNS, CDR2 SASEGT. The CDR3 covers 13 residues. Written as DNA, the CDR3 is TGTGCCGGCAAACAGGGTTCTGGAAACACCATATATTAT. This encodes CAGKQGSGNTIYY.

This clonotype was counted at least ten times. The chain combines TRBV20-1 with TRBJ1-5; 8 positions agree with TRBD1. CDR3 length: 14 amino acids. V shed 3 bases and J 6 bases; nucleotides not matched to a gene: 7. Germline-derived CDR1 and CDR2 are DFQATT and SNEGSKA (reference sequence). CDR3 loop: CSASGPTGGQPQHF. The DNA of the CDR3 is TGCAGTGCTAGTGGCCCAACAGGGGGTCAGCCCCAGCATTTT.

This clonotype was counted ten times or more. The junction and the germline gene differ at one end; a read error may be behind it. The CDR3 loop reads CAISEWTSGTDKQYF. The CDR3 nucleotides read TGTGCCATCAGTGAGTGGACTAGCGGAACAGATAAGCAGTATTTT. The V call is TRBV10-3, the J call TRBJ2-3, with 10 bases fitting TRBD2. The CDR3 spans 15 residues. Germline V lookup: CDR1 ENHRY, CDR2 SYGVKD.

A word on this clonotype: This sequence may be a read error, since a much larger clone differs from it by one base. The V and J genes are TRBV5-5 and TRBJ2-7, with D possibly matching TRBD2 (5 bases). This CDR3 region has 14 residues. CDR1 and CDR2 (germline): SGHKS, YYEKEE (reference sequence). The CDR3 here is CAGSSTPGKSEQYF. The CDR3, as DNA: TGTGCCGGCAGCTCGACCCCGGGGAAGAGTGAGCAGTACTTC.

The chain is built from TRBV12-3 or TRBV12-4 and TRBJ1-5; no clear D gene. Judging by the DNA end, TRBJ2-3 fits better; the J call may be wrong. There are 11 residues in the CDR3. The DNA of the CDR3 is TGTGCCAGCAATGGTAATCAGCCCCAGTATTTT. Translation: CASNGNQPQYF.

Concerning this clonotype: One end of the junction varies from germline; a read error may be responsible. This rearrangement joins TRBV29-1 to TRBJ2-5, with TRBD2 as a possible D gene (5 bases). Germline V gene sequence: CDR1 SQVTM, CDR2 ANQGSEA. The CDR3 contains 15 residues. CDR3 DNA sequence: TGCAGCACCGATAGCGCGAGGGCCGGAGGAGAGACCGAGTACTTC. This encodes CSTDSARAGGETEYF.

Points on this clonotype: Its ends do not fully match the called genes, so a read error is possible. The J gene is TRBJ1-2, the V gene TRBV6-2 or TRBV6-3; D unresolved. Germline CDR1 MNHEY, CDR2 SVGEGT. The CDR3 is 15 residues long. CDR3 in amino acids: CTSSYTRTAKYGYTF. The CDR3 bases are TGTACCAGCAGTTACACCCGGACGGCTAAATATGGCTACACCTTC.

As for this clonotype: A much larger clone lies a single base off, so this may be a read error. The rearrangement uses TRBV28 and TRBJ2-7, with D tentatively TRBD1 (5 bases). This CDR3 is 17 amino acids long. V lost 4 bases, J lost 3 bases, and 22 bases lay in between. The germline CDR1 and CDR2 sequences are MDHEN and SYDVKM. For the CDR3, the DNA is TGTGCCAGCAGTTCTAGGTCGCAGGGATATTTAGACTACGAGCAGTACTTC. Its translation is CASSSRSQGYLDYEQYF.

About this clonotype: This is likely a read error, given that the CDR3 carries no conserved phenylalanine or tryptophan at its end. This chain joins TRBV6-1 and TRBJ1-4; 9 nucleotides line up with TRBD1. Germline CDR1 reads MNHNS; CDR2 reads SASEGT. V lost 7 bases and J lost 10; bases outside the gene matches: 7. The length of the CDR3 is 13 residues. CDR3 loop: CASTWTGEVKLFI. The CDR3 nucleotides are TGTGCCAGCACCTGGACAGGGGAAGTAAAACTGTTTATT.

The V gene is TRBV28, the J gene TRBJ1-5; no clear D. The CDR3 spans 14 residues. V was shortened by 5 bases and J by 7 bases, with 15 bases between the two germline ends. The V gene's germline CDR1 is MDHEN and CDR2 SYDVKM. CDR3 amino acids: CASSDVRMVQPQHF. The CDR3 DNA sequence: TGTGCCAGCAGTGACGTGCGGATGGTGCAGCCCCAGCATTTT.

V and J are TRBV6-5 and TRBJ2-5, with no clear D. This CDR3 has 14 residues. CDR1 and CDR2 (germline): MNHEY, SVGAGI. V was cut by 6 bases and J by 3 bases, with 14 bases left in between. CDR3 sequence reads: CASSTSRGKETQYF. In DNA form, the CDR3 reads TGTGCCAGCAGCACGTCCCGTGGAAAAGAGACCCAGTACTTC.

The genes are TRBV7-9 and TRBJ2-7; D unclear. CDR3 size: 12 residues. Germline V gene lookup returns CDR1 SEHNR and CDR2 FQNEAQ (reference sequence). V gave up 7 bases and J gave up 6 bases, with 13 bases separating them. The CDR3 region has the DNA TGTGCCAGCACCGCCGACCTGATCGAGCAGTACTTC. As protein: CASTADLIEQYF. Full variable domain (outside the CDR3, taken from reference TRBV7-9 and TRBJ2-7): DTGVSQNPRHKITKRGQNVTFRCDPISEHNRLYWYRQTLGQGPEFLTYFQNEAQLEKSRLLSDRFSAERPKGSFSTLEIQRTEQGDSAMYLCASTADLIEQYFGPGTRLTVT.

For this clonotype: An end of the junction does not agree with germline; a read error may underlie this. This chain links TRBV20-1 with TRBJ2-5, with D possibly matching TRBD2 (6 bases). Germline CDR1 is DFQATT and CDR2 is SNEGSKA (reference sequence). This CDR3 is built from 14 residues. In nucleotides, the CDR3 is TGCAGTGCCCGCGGGGAGACTCTGGCTGAGACCCAGTATTTC. It is translated as CSARGETLAETQYF.

The CDR3 nucleotides read TGCAATACTAGGGGATGGTCGCGGAACACCGGGGAGCTGTTTTTT. Translating gives CNTRGWSRNTGELFF. This chain uses TRBV20-1 with TRBJ2-2; possibly TRBD1 or TRBD2 for D (5 bases each). CDR1 is DFQATT, CDR2 SNEGSKA, per germline (reference sequence). The CDR3 contains 15 residues.

Remarks on this clonotype: The conserved phenylalanine or tryptophan is not found at the CDR3 terminus, so this likely reflects a read error. The chain employs TRBV6-5 and TRBJ1-1, with D perhaps matching TRBD1 (6 bases). Germline assignment: CDR1 MNHEY and CDR2 SVGAGI. CDR3 length: 15 amino acids. DNA for the CDR3: TGTGCCTGCAGTTACTCCCGCAGGGGTGGGGCTAAAGCTTTCTTA. This codes for CACSYSRRGGAKAFL.

Concerning this clonotype itself: A read error may produce the germline difference seen at one junction end. The chain uses TRBV11-3 and TRBJ2-7; the match to TRBD2 covers 8 bases. The CDR3 sequence is 15 residues long. The germline gives CDR1 SGHNT, CDR2 YENEEA. The CDR3 region has the DNA TGTGCAAGCAGCGAAAGGGGCGGGGGGCGCCACGAGCAGTACTTC. Protein: CASSERGGGRHEQYF.

A word on this clonotype: An end of the junction differs from the germline gene, which may be a read error. V and J are TRBV6-6 and TRBJ1-6; D is unresolved. Germline V CDR1 and CDR2: MNHNY, SVGAGI (reference sequence). This CDR3 comprises 14 residues. As DNA, the CDR3 is TGTGCCAGCAACCTACAGAGGAAAACATCACCCCTCCTCTTT. Protein sequence: CASNLQRKTSPLLF.

This clonotype has ten or more counts. The CDR3 protein is CASSSSGGETQYF. The CDR3 region has the DNA TGCGCCAGCTCTTCTAGCGGAGGGGAGACCCAGTACTTC. V and J are TRBV10-2 and TRBJ2-5; TRBD2 matches 7 bases. The germline V gene has CDR1 WSHSY and CDR2 SAAADI. CDR3 length equals 13 residues. The trim removed 8 bases at V and 5 bases at J, leaving 8 bases unmatched.